This TCR beta chain appears in the sequencing data of a study of chemoradiotherapy in HPV16-positive cancers (dated by TCRdb to between 2021 and 2022). Regarding the study in general: Using functional T-cell assays on cells from a couple of HPV16-positive patients, the researchers defined candidate HPV-specific T-cell clones and common TCR motifs. The candidate HPV-specific TCRs and motifs were subsequently tracked in TCR repertoires obtained from some 90 patients with HPV-related cancers. Whether T-cell immunity against the HPV oncoproteins E6 and E7 changes during chemoradiotherapy and whether survival is affected by this immunity were examined in the study. Broad study findings and their caveats: Expansion of candidate HPV-specific clones and E7-related TCR motifs was observed in the tumor microenvironment during treatment, whereas no such expansion was observed for non-HPV-specific T cells. In HPV16-positive patients, expansion of HPV-responsive T cells during chemoradiotherapy was associated with improved recurrence-free survival. The functional definition of HPV-specific T cells came from only a couple of HPV16-positive patients, and the survival association was reported for HPV16-positive patients.

The method behind the library was the immunoSEQ multiplex PCR assay. The table was pulled from immuneACCESS by TCRdb, which kept in-frame rearrangements only. Such tables lose some clones; where checked, under half of the loss comes from unresolved V genes, and the rest has no known cause. Counted in this sample were about 1,600 clones; around nine tenths of them appeared once. Of the sample, roughly an eighth is held by the ten largest clones. Repertoires were sampled repeatedly over the course of chemoradiotherapy so that clonal expansion in the tumor microenvironment could be followed. As regards this clone: Its antigen is not yet known. No per-base quality is available; no much larger clone lies one base away.

V has 7 bases trimmed and J has 4 bases trimmed; junction bases matching no gene number 7. The CDR3 has 14 amino acids, counting the end cysteine and phenylalanine. CDR3 DNA is the only sequence kept; it has 42 bases, read in frame from the first base. CDR1 and CDR2 are read off the germline V gene as MGHDK and SYGVNS. The sequence is built from TRBV25-1 and TRBJ2-3, with 8 middle bases fitting TRBD1. Sequences were derived from tumor tissue, sampled from a patient who underwent chemoradiotherapy. The TCR comes from a human donor with HPV-associated anogenital cancer. The DNA reads TGTGCCAGCATGCGACAGGGGCCCTCAGATACGCAGTATTTT. It codes for CASMRQGPSDTQYF.